This T cell receptor beta chain is from a study of blood T cell repertoires in COVID-19. The wider study: The cDNA or gDNA used as material had been derived from T cells, B-cell-depleted T cells, or PBMCs.

The V end was cut by 8 bases, the J end by 4 bases, with 14 bases between. This CDR3 spans 13 amino acids. Here immunoSEQ multiplex PCR was the method, and the copy in TCRdb shows in-frame clones only, minus some. The sample carries around 270,000 clones, approximately 85% recorded once. Sequences were obtained from PBMCs or T cells enriched from blood (not recorded which). The V and J genes are TRBV12-3 or TRBV12-4 and TRBJ1-2; D not resolved. This clonotype originated in a woman in her twenties or thirties who had recovered from COVID-19. Here the CDR3 reads CASPRRGGYGYTF. The CDR3 DNA follows: TGTGCCAGCCCTCGACGGGGTGGCTATGGCTACACCTTC.